A single sample is the source of the 17 T cell receptor beta chains below, sequenced in a study of OX40 agonist ivuxolimab in advanced cancers. Clones were read by immunoSEQ multiplex PCR, and TCRdb kept only the in-frame ones, dropping some. The table includes tens of thousands of clones, 89% detected once. The sample here was CD4+ or CD8+ T cells sorted from blood, taken in a trial of the OX40 agonist ivuxolimab. Receptor source: an adult with an advanced solid tumor such as melanoma, head and neck, liver or kidney cancer.

The chain employs TRBV4-1 and TRBJ1-1; possible D gene TRBD1, 6 bases. Germline V gene data show CDR1 as MGHRA and CDR2 as YSYEKL. The CDR3 extends over 16 amino acids. The germline V and J ends were trimmed by 6 bases and 1 base, with 18 bases remaining between them. As DNA, the CDR3 is TGCGCCAGCAGTCCCGCTGGGGGGGCGTGGAACACTGAAGCTTTCTTT. This translates into CASSPAGGAWNTEAFF.

J is TRBJ2-2 and V is TRBV4-3; perhaps TRBD1 as D (5 bases). The CDR3 covers 15 residues. The ends were cut back, 3 bases at V and 9 bases at J, with 17 bases in the middle. Germline CDR1 LGHNA, CDR2 YSLEER. The CDR3 DNA sequence: TGCGCCAGCAGCCATAGGCAGGGCTACCTTCGGGAGCTGTTTTTT. This translates into CASSHRQGYLRELFF.

This rearrangement joins TRBV4-1 to TRBJ1-1; 9 positions match TRBD1. The CDR3 loop spans 14 amino acids. The trim removed 5 bases at V and 11 bases at J, leaving 12 bases unmatched. CDR1 and CDR2 (germline): MGHRA, YSYEKL. The CDR3 DNA reads as TGCGCCAGCAGCACCGGGACAGGGATTCCAACGGCTTTCTTT. Protein sequence: CASSTGTGIPTAFF.

The J gene is TRBJ1-5, the V gene TRBV19; D remains unclear. V lost 4 bases, J lost 9 bases, and 7 bases lay in between. Germline CDR1 LNHDA, CDR2 SQIVND (reference sequence). The CDR3 covers 11 residues. CDR3 amino acids: CASSRGLPQHF. The CDR3 nucleotides are TGTGCCAGTAGTAGAGGGCTGCCCCAGCATTTT.

The chain couples TRBV27 to TRBJ2-7; D not certain. Trimming took off 1 base at V and 2 bases at J, with 9 bases between the two ends. This CDR3 is 14 amino acids long. CDR1 and CDR2 (germline): MNHEY, SMNVEV (reference sequence). The CDR3 bases are TGTGCCAGCAGTTTATATATAGGGACCTACGAGCAGTACTTC. It translates to CASSLYIGTYEQYF.

V and J are TRBV9 and TRBJ2-3; 7 bases agree with TRBD1. Unmatched junction bases numbered 9, after V lost 4 bases and J lost 1 base. The CDR3 length is 16 residues. Germline V gives CDR1 SGDLS, CDR2 YYNGEE. The CDR3 loop reads CASSYEGAKGTDTQYF. CDR3 bases: TGTGCCAGCAGCTACGAGGGGGCGAAAGGCACAGATACGCAGTATTTT. Drawing the rest from reference TRBV9 and TRBJ2-3, the complete variable domain is DSGVTQTPKHLITATGQRVTLRCSPRSGDLSVYWYQQSLDQGLQFLIQYYNGEERAKGNILERFSAQQFPDLHSELNLSSLELGDSALYFCASSYEGAKGTDTQYFGPGTRLTVL.

V and J are TRBV13 and TRBJ1-1; 7 nucleotides agree with TRBD1. Germline CDR1 is PRHDT and CDR2 is FYEKMQ (reference sequence). Trimming took 5 bases from V and 5 from J; bases not matched to a gene: 14. There are 16 residues in the CDR3. This CDR3 reads CASSLTPTGKETEAFF. CDR3 DNA sequence: TGTGCCAGCAGCCTTACCCCGACAGGGAAAGAAACTGAAGCTTTCTTT.

V gene TRBV20-1 combines with J gene TRBJ2-2; D is uncertain. Germline V lookup: CDR1 DFQATT, CDR2 SNEGSKA (reference sequence). Trimming took off 3 bases at V and 7 bases at J, with 6 bases between the two ends. The CDR3 contains 11 residues. CDR3: CSARVVGELFF. Here the CDR3 DNA reads TGCAGTGCTAGGGTGGTCGGGGAGCTGTTTTTT.

CDR3 region: CASSSTTIGGLYEQYF. In nucleotides, the CDR3 is TGTGCCAGCAGTTCGACAACTATAGGGGGCCTCTACGAGCAGTACTTC. The chain is built from TRBV28 and TRBJ2-7, with 7 positions matching TRBD1. The CDR3 runs to 16 residues. With 4 bases clipped from V and 3 bases from J, the junction kept 12 bases outside the gene matches. Germline CDR1 is MDHEN and CDR2 is SYDVKM.

J is TRBJ2-1 and V is TRBV2; D gene uncertain. Germline assignment: CDR1 SNHLY and CDR2 FYNNEI. Trimming shortened V by 6 bases and J by 0 bases, and 12 bases separated the two germline ends. The CDR3 totals 15 residues. This CDR3 is CASRPNLGSYNEQFF. In DNA, the CDR3 is TGTGCCAGCAGACCGAACCTGGGCTCCTACAATGAGCAGTTCTTC.

The chain employs TRBV19 and TRBJ1-5; D is undetermined. This CDR3 has 17 amino acids. The germline CDR1 and CDR2 sequences are LNHDA and SQIVND (reference sequence). V was shortened by 3 bases and J by 3 bases, with 18 bases between the two germline ends. The CDR3 DNA reads TGTGCCAGTAGTATGGTCGCAGGCCTTGGACCCAATCAGCCCCAGCATTTT. Its translation is CASSMVAGLGPNQPQHF. Based on the CDR3 plus reference TRBV19 and TRBJ1-5, the full variable domain is DGGITQSPKYLFRKEGQNVTLSCEQNLNHDAMYWYRQDPGQGLRLIYYSQIVNDFQKGDIAEGYSVSREKKESFPLTVTSAQKNPTAFYLCASSMVAGLGPNQPQHFGDGTRLSIL.

V usage is TRBV5-3 and J usage is TRBJ1-5, with 9 bases that match TRBD1. TRBV5-3 counts as an open reading frame of uncertain function. The J segment lost 0 bases and the V segment lost 4 bases, leaving 11 bases of the junction unmatched. The CDR3 runs to 18 residues. CDR3 nucleotides: TGTGCCAGAAGCCGTCCCGGGACAGGGAGCGGTAGCAATCAGCCCCAGCATTTT. Translation: CARSRPGTGSGSNQPQHF.

The V and J genes are TRBV28 and TRBJ1-1; possible D gene TRBD1, 5 bases. Germline loops: CDR1 MDHEN, CDR2 SYDVKM. CDR3 length: 14 residues. Trimming took 4 bases from V and 5 from J, leaving 14 bases between them. This CDR3 reads CASSYGTLGTEAFF. In DNA, the CDR3 is TGTGCCAGCAGTTATGGGACCTTGGGGACTGAAGCTTTCTTT.

The V and J genes are TRBV30 and TRBJ2-5, with 11 nucleotides matching TRBD2. The CDR3 has 14 residues. The V gene's germline CDR1 is GTSNPN and CDR2 SVGIG (reference sequence). V trimming: 4 bases; J trimming: 7 bases; junction bases outside the gene matches: 8. CDR3 sequence reads: CAWTLRGLAATQYF. In DNA form, the CDR3 reads TGTGCCTGGACCTTAAGGGGACTAGCGGCGACCCAGTACTTC.

The genes are TRBV9 and TRBJ1-2; tentative D call: TRBD1 (6 bases). Germline V gene lookup returns CDR1 SGDLS and CDR2 YYNGEE. The CDR3 spans 18 residues. V gave up 4 bases and J gave up 9 bases, with 31 bases separating them. The CDR3 here is CASSTRRGPSSQDDSYTF. The CDR3 nucleotides read TGTGCCAGCAGCACCCGACGGGGGCCCTCTTCACAGGATGATAGCTACACCTTC.

This clone was seen a few times. This chain joins TRBV19 and TRBJ1-2; TRBD1 aligns across 9 bases. The ends lost 1 base at V and 4 bases at J; junction bases unmatched: 4. The CDR3 spans 15 residues. The germline gives CDR1 LNHDA, CDR2 SQIVND (reference sequence). CDR3 bases: TGTGCCAGTAGTATAGGGACAGGGGAGTTCTATGGCTACACCTTC. This translates into CASSIGTGEFYGYTF.

V is TRBV11-2 and J is TRBJ2-7, with 7 bases identical to TRBD1. Germline V CDR1 and CDR2: SGHAT, FQNNGV. This CDR3 contains 15 residues. V gave up 4 bases and J gave up 1 base; unmatched junction bases: 7. CDR3 DNA: TGTGCCAGCAGCTCCGCTTCGGACAGGTCCTACGAGCAGTACTTC. Protein sequence: CASSSASDRSYEQYF.